This entry describes one T cell receptor beta chain. The data were produced by immunoSEQ multiplex PCR, yet TCRdb's version contains in-frame clones alone and is incomplete. The data show about 200,000 clones, around 80% seen once. This CDR3 contains 13 residues. This sample stems from a study of blood T cell repertoires in COVID-19. The sample comprised peripheral blood. The sequence was collected from a middle-aged man with acute or convalescent COVID-19. V and J are TRBV12-1 and TRBJ1-5; the table assigns TRBD1, which was not confirmed against the DNA. TRBV12-1 is a pseudogene locus. The CDR3 nucleotides are TGTGCCAGCAGGCCAGACAGTGTACAGCCCCAGCATTTT. Encoded protein: CASRPDSVQPQHF.